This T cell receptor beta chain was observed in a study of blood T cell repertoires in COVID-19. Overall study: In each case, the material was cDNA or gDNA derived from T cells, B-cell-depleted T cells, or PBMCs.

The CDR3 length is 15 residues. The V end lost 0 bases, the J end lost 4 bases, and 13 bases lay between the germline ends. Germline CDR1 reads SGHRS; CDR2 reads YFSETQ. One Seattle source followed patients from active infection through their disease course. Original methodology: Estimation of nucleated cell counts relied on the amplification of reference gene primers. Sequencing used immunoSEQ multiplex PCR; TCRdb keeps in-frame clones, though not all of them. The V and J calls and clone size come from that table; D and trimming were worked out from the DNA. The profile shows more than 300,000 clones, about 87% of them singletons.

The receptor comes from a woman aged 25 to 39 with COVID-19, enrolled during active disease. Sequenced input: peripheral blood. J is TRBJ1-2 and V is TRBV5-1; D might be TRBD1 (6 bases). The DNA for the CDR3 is TGCGCCAGCAGCTTGGGGCAGGGGCGTAGCTATGGCTACACCTTC. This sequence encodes CASSLGQGRSYGYTF.